The following is a T cell receptor beta chain sequence with its context. The protocol was immunoSEQ multiplex PCR, while the TCRdb copy is restricted to in-frame clones and leaves out a portion. The repertoire holds 130,000 or so clones, around 83% seen once, with under 20% in the top ten. This sample is drawn from a study of blood T cell repertoires in COVID-19. Overall study context: T cells, B-cell-depleted T cells, or PBMCs supplied cDNA or gDNA.

Participant age was roughly 18 to 90 years, and participants resided in approximately 24 US areas. This clonotype originated in a man aged 25 to 45 who had recovered from COVID-19. Material: PBMCs or T cells enriched from blood (not recorded which).

Here the CDR3 DNA reads TGTGCCAGTAGTATCTCCGGACAGGCTAGATACGAGCAGTACTTC. This translates into CASSISGQARYEQYF. The rearrangement uses TRBV19 and TRBJ2-7, with 7 nucleotides matching TRBD1. From germline, CDR1 is LNHDA and CDR2 SQIVND (reference sequence). CDR3 length: 15 residues. Germline trimming cut 3 bases from V and 4 bases from J; bases unmatched to any gene: 9.